The entry that follows covers one T cell receptor (beta chain) sequence. Antigen: not known. Libraries for TCR beta were made by quantitative 5'-RACE with molecular barcodes. Each CDR3 protein is one row after TCRdb ran MiXCR on the 5' RACE reads. The sample shows 250,000 to 300,000 distinct CDR3 sequences, roughly 20% of them seen only once. Germline V gene lookup returns CDR1 SGHRS and CDR2 YFSETQ. V was pared by 0 bases and J by 4 bases, with 6 bases of the junction left unmatched. This CDR3 is built from 16 residues. This sample is drawn from a study of CD8 T cells in ankylosing spondylitis. Study conclusions and caveats: Some of the motif variants had earlier been found in reactive arthritis patients' fluid and blood. Blood of patients with ankylosing spondylitis appeared to be characterized by a TCR beta motif of eight highly homologous variants. Disease-linked clones bore a CD8+ phenotype and were relatively rare in peripheral blood.

Input material: blood, either unsorted or a sorted T cell fraction (not recorded which). This sequence was found in a male donor with ankylosing spondylitis or in good health (not recorded which). The chain is built from TRBV5-1 and TRBJ1-2, with 10 bases aligning to TRBD1. The CDR3 DNA is TGCGCCAGCAGCTTGGACACGACAGGGGGCAGCTATGGCTACACCTTC. This gives the protein CASSLDTTGGSYGYTF.